A selection of T cell receptor beta chains follows, all from one sample in a study of T cell repertoires in cytomegalovirus infection. One entry per CDR3 protein, called by TCRdb with MiXCR from the reads. This repertoire shows around 530,000 distinct CDR3 sequences, around a quarter found once; its top ten account for about 13%. Sequencing used PBMCs. These receptors originate from a human donor in good health (CMV status not recorded). Some clones in this sample may be carry-over from other donors' samples. The CDR3 runs from the conserved cysteine through the conserved F or W. Each record gives: D gene, clone size, V gene, J gene, CDR3 DNA, CDR3 protein. A D gene is named only where the DNA matches it firmly. Where a row states a size, it is once, few, many or the class of an expanded clone; other rows omit it.

D gene: -
clone size: few
V gene: TRBV7-6
J gene: TRBJ1-1
CDR3 DNA: TGTGCCAGCAGCCGTCGTAACACTGAAGCTTTCTTT
CDR3 protein: CASSRRNTEAFF

D gene: TRBD2
clone size: -
V gene: TRBV27
J gene: TRBJ2-7
CDR3 DNA: TGTGCCAGCAGGACACAGCGCCCCTTAGAGTTTATAGCGGGAGCCTACGAGCAGTACTTC
CDR3 protein: CASRTQRPLEFIAGAYEQYF

D gene: -
clone size: -
V gene: TRBV4-1
J gene: TRBJ1-1
CDR3 DNA: TGCGCCAGCAGCCAGAAGGCAGGCATGAACACTGAAGCTTTCTTT
CDR3 protein: CASSQKAGMNTEAFF

D gene: -
clone size: many
V gene: TRBV2
J gene: TRBJ1-4
CDR3 DNA: TGTGCCAGCAGTCCCCTGAGTGAAAAACTGTTTTTT
CDR3 protein: CASSPLSEKLFF

D gene: TRBD1
clone size: few
V gene: TRBV5-1
J gene: TRBJ2-3
CDR3 DNA: TGCGCCAGCAGCTTGGCCAGGACAGGGAATGGAGCAGATACGCAGTATTTT
CDR3 protein: CASSLARTGNGADTQYF

D gene: -
clone size: few
V gene: TRBV6-5
J gene: TRBJ1-1
CDR3 DNA: TGTGCCAGCAGGAGGAATATGAACACTGAAGCTTTCTTT
CDR3 protein: CASRRNMNTEAFF

D gene: -
clone size: -
V gene: TRBV19
J gene: TRBJ2-3
CDR3 DNA: TGTGCCAGTAGTATAAGACCTCCGGCTGGAACCTTCACAGATACGCAGTATTTT
CDR3 protein: CASSIRPPAGTFTDTQYF

D gene: TRBD1
clone size: many
V gene: TRBV7-9
J gene: TRBJ2-3
CDR3 DNA: TGTGCCAGCATCCTCCGGGACAGCTTTTTCGCAGATACGCAGTATTTT
CDR3 protein: CASILRDSFFADTQYF

D gene: -
clone size: -
V gene: TRBV4-1
J gene: TRBJ2-1
CDR3 DNA: TGCGCCAGCAGCCATGTGCCGAGTAATGGTGAGCAGTTCTTC
CDR3 protein: CASSHVPSNGEQFF

D gene: -
clone size: -
V gene: TRBV24-1
J gene: TRBJ2-1
CDR3 DNA: TGTGCCACCAGGCAGTACAATGAGCAGTTCTTC
CDR3 protein: CATRQYNEQFF

D gene: TRBD1
clone size: few
V gene: TRBV19
J gene: TRBJ1-2
CDR3 DNA: TGTGCCAGTAGTATAGTCACCGGGACAGGGGTGTCGGCGTCCTATGGCTACACCTTC
CDR3 protein: CASSIVTGTGVSASYGYTF

D gene: -
clone size: -
V gene: TRBV11-2
J gene: TRBJ2-5
CDR3 DNA: TGTGCCAGCAGCCCCCAAGGGGGAGGGGCGGAGACCCAGTACTTC
CDR3 protein: CASSPQGGGAETQYF

D gene: -
clone size: few
V gene: TRBV6-2/TRBV6-3
J gene: TRBJ2-4
CDR3 DNA: TGTGCCAGCAGCCACCGGGGCATTCAGTACTTC
CDR3 protein: CASSHRGIQYF

D gene: -
clone size: few
V gene: TRBV6-5
J gene: TRBJ2-3
CDR3 DNA: TGTGCCAGCAGTTACGGGGGAGCTAGCACAGATACGCAGTATTTT
CDR3 protein: CASSYGGASTDTQYF

D gene: -
clone size: many
V gene: TRBV7-2
J gene: TRBJ2-7
CDR3 DNA: TGTGCCAGCAGGTTAGATTCCCACGAGCAGTACTTC
CDR3 protein: CASRLDSHEQYF

D gene: -
clone size: -
V gene: TRBV10-3
J gene: TRBJ2-3
CDR3 DNA: TGTGCCATCAGTGAGCTAGATACGCAGTATTTT
CDR3 protein: CAISELDTQYF

D gene: TRBD2
clone size: few
V gene: TRBV7-8
J gene: TRBJ2-2
CDR3 DNA: TGTGCCAGCAGCCCACCACTAGCGGGAGCGACGACCGGGGAGCTGTTTTTT
CDR3 protein: CASSPPLAGATTGELFF

D gene: -
clone size: -
V gene: TRBV18
J gene: TRBJ2-7
CDR3 DNA: TGTGCCGGCTCACCAGGGGACTATCGCGTCCACGAGCAGTACTTC
CDR3 protein: CAGSPGDYRVHEQYF

D gene: -
clone size: -
V gene: TRBV19
J gene: TRBJ2-1
CDR3 DNA: TGTGCCAGTAGGAGAACTTCAGGACTATCTAGGAATGAGCAGTTCTTC
CDR3 protein: CASRRTSGLSRNEQFF

D gene: -
clone size: -
V gene: TRBV19
J gene: TRBJ2-2
CDR3 DNA: TGTGCCAGTGCTCCTTCCGGGAGTCGTTGGAACACCGGGGAGCTGGTTTTT
CDR3 protein: CASAPSGSRWNTGELVF

D gene: -
clone size: few
V gene: TRBV28
J gene: TRBJ1-5
CDR3 DNA: TGTGCCAGCAGTCCCCCCCCGGGAGGGGGGCAGCCCCAGCATTTT
CDR3 protein: CASSPPPGGGQPQHF

D gene: TRBD1
clone size: few
V gene: TRBV7-7
J gene: TRBJ2-1
CDR3 DNA: TGTGCTAGCAGCCCCGGACAGGGCGACTACAATGAGCAGTTCTTC
CDR3 protein: CASSPGQGDYNEQFF

D gene: -
clone size: -
V gene: TRBV5-4
J gene: TRBJ2-2
CDR3 DNA: TGTGCCAGCAGCCTTGACTACCCGGGGGAGCTGTTTTTT
CDR3 protein: CASSLDYPGELFF

D gene: TRBD2
clone size: once
V gene: TRBV9
J gene: TRBJ2-1
CDR3 DNA: TGTGCCAGCAGCGGACGACTAGCGGGCAATGAGCAGTTCTTC
CDR3 protein: CASSGRLAGNEQFF